The rows below give T cell receptor beta chains drawn from one sample of a study of T cell responses to AZD1222 COVID-19 vaccine. The assay was immunoSEQ multiplex PCR, and TCRdb's table has in-frame clones only and misses some. The table has about 120,000 clones, 80% to 90% seen once. This specimen was peripheral blood, taken on day 0 of AZD1222 vaccination. The receptors originated from an adult in good health. Each CDR3 is given without its conserved first and last residue. A clone size is listed for some rows: how often the clone was seen (once, few, many), or a class if it is expanded.

clone size	J gene	V gene	CDR3 length	CDR3 protein
-	TRBJ1-2	TRBV7-6	14	ASSLEGAGHNYGYT
-	TRBJ2-2	TRBV11-3	15	ASSLGMGQGNTGELF
-	TRBJ2-1	TRBV7-3	14	ASSLTGTSDYNEQF
-	TRBJ2-4	TRBV6-1	13	ASSEAGQAKNIQY
-	TRBJ2-3	TRBV28	15	ASSSPQAGVGVDTQY
-	TRBJ1-5	TRBV29-1	12	SVADRGGGQPQH
once	TRBJ2-4	TRBV10-1	11	APCQAGGHIQY
-	TRBJ2-5	TRBV5-1	12	ASSWGTVQETQY
-	TRBJ1-1	TRBV19	12	ASLDGQGYTEAF
-	TRBJ1-2	TRBV5-1	13	ASRLGTGGNYGYT
-	TRBJ1-5	TRBV7-2	14	ASSLVGDAGGQPQH
-	TRBJ1-4	TRBV30	12	AWSGPGTNEKLF
once	TRBJ1-4	TRBV19	11	ASSTGQGEKLF
-	TRBJ1-6	TRBV5-6	10	ASHTHNSPLH
-	TRBJ1-1	TRBV6-5	13	ASSSGSSPNTEAF
-	TRBJ1-2	TRBV20-1	12	SASNPEFNYGYT
-	TRBJ1-4	TRBV12-3/TRBV12-4	9	ASRGSEKLF
-	TRBJ1-5	TRBV19	14	ASKERGRDSNQPQH
-	TRBJ2-1	TRBV28	13	ASSWGQGAPNEQF
-	TRBJ1-2	TRBV5-4	12	ASSLTGDNYGYT
-	TRBJ2-7	TRBV6-5	13	ASSYRREGTYEQY
once	TRBJ2-3	TRBV24-1	13	ATSDPGTTTDTQY
-	TRBJ2-7	TRBV9	11	ASSVGQGHEQY
once	TRBJ1-6	TRBV7-8	12	ASSSTGINSPLH
few	TRBJ1-1	TRBV9	14	ASSVGDRPYHTEAF
-	TRBJ1-2	TRBV28	12	ASSKGTEIYGYT
once	TRBJ2-1	TRBV28	9	ASSSSNEQF
-	TRBJ1-5	TRBV7-8	12	ASSSGDRGQPQH
-	TRBJ2-5	TRBV4-1	11	ASSQGQQETQY
-	TRBJ1-1	TRBV28	12	ASSLGQDDTEAF
-	TRBJ1-3	TRBV6-1	14	ASSAFWGQSGNTIY
-	TRBJ1-2	TRBV6-5	11	ASSETENYGYT
-	TRBJ2-7	TRBV6-5	10	ASRFRVYEQY
-	TRBJ1-3	TRBV10-3	16	AISDPIGGGPSGNTIY
once	TRBJ2-2	TRBV6-4	12	ASSDSYLGGELF
once	TRBJ1-2	TRBV27	13	ASSPGQGGGYGYT
few	TRBJ1-5	TRBV6-6	16	ASSPRGTGGDGNQPQH
-	TRBJ2-7	TRBV7-9	14	ASSRPTAGALYEQY
-	TRBJ1-1	TRBV18	11	ASSPSFRTEAF
-	TRBJ1-6	TRBV10-2	13	ASSEMRVEYSPLH
-	TRBJ1-1	TRBV30	13	AWSGEGTTNTEAF
-	TRBJ2-6	TRBV5-1	14	ASSLRSNSGANVLT
-	TRBJ1-2	TRBV12-3/TRBV12-4	11	ASSFTANYGYT
once	TRBJ1-1	TRBV7-2	14	ASSPGQGIGNTEAF
few	TRBJ1-1	TRBV10-3	15	AISESGITGQGTEAF
-	TRBJ1-2	TRBV7-2	13	ASSLAPLSNYGYT
-	TRBJ1-2	TRBV6-1	13	ASSEGAGSLYGYT
-	TRBJ2-2	TRBV7-2	13	ASSFTSGNTGELF
-	TRBJ1-1	TRBV29-1	11	SVERDNPTEAF
once	TRBJ1-1	TRBV7-9	11	ASRSTGGTEAF
-	TRBJ2-5	TRBV7-9	14	ASSTGIGGNQETQY
-	TRBJ2-7	TRBV5-6	13	ASSSLAGSQYEQY
-	TRBJ2-1	TRBV2	12	ASSGQSSYNEQF